The TCR beta chain described here comes from a study of blood T cell repertoires in COVID-19. All recovered Cohort 3 donors got two negative PCRs, got clearance, or saw symptom resolution. Profiling relied on immunoSEQ multiplex PCR, and the TCRdb table lists in-frame clones only, not all of them. The table includes around 300,000 clones, around 90% detected once. The CDR3 runs to 17 residues. V shed 6 bases and J 1 base; nucleotides not matched to a gene: 12. The germline gives CDR1 KGHSH, CDR2 LQKENI. The sequence was obtained from a woman aged 40 to 50 who had recovered from COVID-19. Source material: PBMCs or T cells enriched from blood (not recorded which). The chain has TRBV18 and TRBJ1-1; the match to TRBD1 covers 9 bases. The CDR3 protein is CASSPGTGSPQNTEAFF. The CDR3 DNA follows: TGTGCCAGCTCGCCGGGGACAGGGTCGCCGCAGAACACTGAAGCTTTCTTT.